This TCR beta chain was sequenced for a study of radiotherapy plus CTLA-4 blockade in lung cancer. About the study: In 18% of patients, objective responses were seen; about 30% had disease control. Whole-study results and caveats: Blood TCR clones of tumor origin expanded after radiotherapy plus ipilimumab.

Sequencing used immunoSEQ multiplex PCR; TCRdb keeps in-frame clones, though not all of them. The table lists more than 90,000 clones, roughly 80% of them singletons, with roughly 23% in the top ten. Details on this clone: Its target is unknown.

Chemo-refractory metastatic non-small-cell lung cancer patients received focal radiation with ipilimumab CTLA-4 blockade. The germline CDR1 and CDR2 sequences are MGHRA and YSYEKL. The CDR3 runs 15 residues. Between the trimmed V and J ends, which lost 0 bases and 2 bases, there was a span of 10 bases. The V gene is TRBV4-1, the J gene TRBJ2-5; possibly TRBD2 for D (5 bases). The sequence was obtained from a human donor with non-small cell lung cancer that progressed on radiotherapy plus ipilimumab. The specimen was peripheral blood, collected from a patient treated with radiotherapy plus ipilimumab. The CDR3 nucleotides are TGCGCCAGCAGCCAAGACGGGGTCGGACAAGAGACCCAGTACTTC. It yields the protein CASSQDGVGQETQYF.